The entry that follows covers one T cell receptor (beta chain) sequence. The antigen remains undetermined. These data come from a study of STAT5B mutations in CD4+ large granular lymphocyte leukemia. Whole-study findings and limits: 25% of private leukemic clonotypes occurred rarely in other patients' non-leukemic repertoires.

Profiling relied on immunoSEQ multiplex PCR, and the TCRdb table lists in-frame clones only, not all of them. The sample has 15,000 to 20,000 clones, less than 85% seen once. The TCR was taken from a human donor in good health. Sequences were obtained from CD4+ T cells from blood buffy coats.

CDR3 in amino acids: CAWSVTVYNSPLHF. The CDR3 bases are TGTGCCTGGAGTGTAACCGTCTATAATTCACCCCTCCACTTT. J is TRBJ1-6 and V is TRBV30; no clear D. V lost 0 bases and J lost 3, with 6 bases in between. The CDR3 spans 14 residues. CDR1 GTSNPN and CDR2 SVGIG come from the germline V gene (reference sequence). The whole variable domain, filled in from reference TRBV30 and TRBJ1-6, reads SQTIHQWPATLVQPVGSPLSLECTVEGTSNPNLYWYRQAAGRGLQLLFYSVGIGQISSEVPQNLSASRPQDRQFILSSKKLLLSDSGFYLCAWSVTVYNSPLHFGNGTRLTVT.